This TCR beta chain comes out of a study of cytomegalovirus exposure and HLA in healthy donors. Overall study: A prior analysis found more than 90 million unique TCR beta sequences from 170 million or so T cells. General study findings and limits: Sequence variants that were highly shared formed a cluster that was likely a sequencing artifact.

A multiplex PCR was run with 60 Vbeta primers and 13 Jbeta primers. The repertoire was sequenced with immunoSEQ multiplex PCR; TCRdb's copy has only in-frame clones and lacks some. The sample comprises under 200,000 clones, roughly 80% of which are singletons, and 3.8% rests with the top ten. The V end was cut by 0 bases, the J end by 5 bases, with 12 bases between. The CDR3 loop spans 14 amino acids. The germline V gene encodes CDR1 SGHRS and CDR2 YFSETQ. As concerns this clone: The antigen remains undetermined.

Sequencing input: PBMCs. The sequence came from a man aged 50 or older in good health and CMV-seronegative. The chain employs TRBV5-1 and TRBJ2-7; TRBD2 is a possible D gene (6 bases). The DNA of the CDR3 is TGCGCCAGCAGCTTGGGCGGGGTGGGTAACGAGCAGTACTTC. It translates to CASSLGGVGNEQYF.